These 5 T cell receptor beta chains came from one sample sequenced in a study of glioma-infiltrating T cells after dendritic cell vaccination. Method: immunoSEQ multiplex PCR; TCRdb's copy keeps in-frame clones and lacks some. The sample lists some 70,000 clones, approximately 85% occurring once. The starting material was blood, obtained before dendritic cell vaccination. The receptor set was obtained from a human donor with glioblastoma.

This sequence joins TRBV5-1 and TRBJ2-4, with 11 nucleotides matching TRBD2. The germline V gene encodes CDR1 SGHRS and CDR2 YFSETQ. The V and J ends lost 1 base and 2 bases, in that order; junction bases with no gene match: 14. The CDR3 has 20 residues. The DNA for the CDR3 is TGCGCCAGCAGCTTGCCCATAGCGGGGGGGCCTCGGGGAACCAAAAACATTCAGTACTTC. Protein product: CASSLPIAGGPRGTKNIQYF. Full variable domain (rest looked up from reference TRBV5-1 and TRBJ2-4): KAGVTQTPRYLIKTRGQQVTLSCSPISGHRSVSWYQQTPGQGLQFLFEYFSETQRNKGNFPGRFSGRQFSNSRSEMNVSTLELGDSALYLCASSLPIAGGPRGTKNIQYFGAGTRLSVL.

This chain links TRBV2 with TRBJ1-2; D gene unclear. Germline V gives CDR1 SNHLY, CDR2 FYNNEI. The CDR3 loop spans 14 amino acids. Trimming cost V 3 bases and J 4 bases, with 12 bases left between them. The DNA for the CDR3 is TGTGCCAGCAGTGATCCGGGTGAGGTCTATGGCTACACCTTC. This gives the protein CASSDPGEVYGYTF.

This clone appeared a single time. V and J are TRBV6-1 and TRBJ1-5; 9 bases agree with TRBD1. This CDR3 is built from 14 residues. Per the germline V gene, CDR1 is MNHNS and CDR2 is SASEGT. After removal of 6 bases from V and 4 bases from J, the junction contained 4 bases not matched to a gene. This chain's CDR3 is CASRGTGSNQPQHF. In DNA, the CDR3 is TGTGCCAGCAGAGGGACAGGGTCAAATCAGCCCCAGCATTTT.

The rearrangement uses TRBV19 and TRBJ2-2; a weak D match, TRBD1 (5 bases). V was pared by 3 bases and J by 6 bases, with 14 bases between. CDR1 is LNHDA, CDR2 SQIVND, per germline (reference sequence). The CDR3 runs to 15 residues. The CDR3 reads CASSILTRQSGELFF. CDR3 DNA: TGTGCCAGTAGTATTCTAACGAGACAGTCCGGGGAGCTGTTTTTT.

The chain couples TRBV11-2 to TRBJ1-2; D remains unclear. V was shortened by 5 bases and J by 0 bases, with 7 bases between the two germline ends. This CDR3 has 13 amino acids. Germline assignment: CDR1 SGHAT and CDR2 FQNNGV. DNA for the CDR3: TGTGCCAGCAGCACCGTAGCTAACTATGGCTACACCTTC. Protein product: CASSTVANYGYTF.